These T cell receptor beta chains were read from a single sample in a study of OX40 agonist ivuxolimab in advanced cancers. Clones were sequenced by immunoSEQ multiplex PCR, and TCRdb holds only the in-frame ones, with some missing. The data contain some 50,000 clones, 90% of them singletons. This specimen consisted of CD4+ or CD8+ T cells sorted from blood, obtained in a trial of the OX40 agonist ivuxolimab. The receptors derive from an adult with an advanced solid tumor such as melanoma, head and neck, liver or kidney cancer. The CDR3 runs from the conserved cysteine through the conserved F or W. Fields, in order: J gene, V gene, clone size, D gene, CDR3 protein, CDR3 DNA. D genes are given only for firm matches. Some rows mark clone size as missing; the rest say once, few, many or name a class of expanded clone.

>TRBJ2-3|TRBV6-5|few|.
CASSPDSGTDTQYF
TGTGCCAGCAGTCCTGACTCCGGCACAGATACGCAGTATTTT
>TRBJ1-2|TRBV2|.|.
CASSPGRLESYGYTF
TGTGCCAGCAGCCCCGGGCGGCTTGAAAGCTATGGCTACACCTTC
>TRBJ2-1|TRBV7-9|.|.
CASSWGAREQFF
TGTGCCAGCAGCTGGGGGGCGAGGGAGCAGTTCTTC
>TRBJ2-7|TRBV10-3|.|.
CAISGNGYEQYF
TGTGCCATCAGTGGGAACGGCTACGAGCAGTACTTC
>TRBJ2-7|TRBV27|.|.
CASSSLGQGLASHEQYF
TGTGCCAGCAGTTCCTTGGGACAGGGACTAGCGTCCCACGAGCAGTACTTC
>TRBJ1-5|TRBV7-2|once|.
CASSQDNSNQPQHF
TGTGCCAGCAGCCAGGACAATTCCAATCAGCCCCAGCATTTT
>TRBJ1-1|TRBV6-6|once|.
CASSYGGRWNTEAFF
TGTGCCAGCAGTTACGGGGGACGGTGGAACACTGAAGCTTTCTTT
>TRBJ2-2|TRBV7-3|.|TRBD2
CASSRGGEELFF
TGTGCCAGCAGCCGGGGAGGGGAGGAGCTGTTTTTT
>TRBJ2-3|TRBV29-1|.|TRBD2
CSVTASGGFTDTQYF
TGCAGCGTGACGGCTAGCGGGGGCTTCACAGATACGCAGTATTTT
>TRBJ1-1|TRBV4-1|.|.
CASSQGLRGPEAFF
TGCGCCAGCAGCCAAGGACTTCGGGGACCTGAAGCTTTCTTT
>TRBJ2-3|TRBV27|.|.
CASTSRGSLDTQYF
TGTGCCAGCACCTCTCGGGGGTCACTAGATACGCAGTATTTT
>TRBJ2-7|TRBV6-5|.|.
CASSYSGGETPYEQYF
TGTGCCAGCAGTTACTCGGGCGGGGAAACCCCCTACGAGCAGTACTTC
>TRBJ2-2|TRBV29-1|once|.
CSANANTGELFF
TGCAGCGCCAACGCGAACACCGGGGAGCTGTTTTTT